This TCR beta chain was recovered during a study of T cell repertoires in cytomegalovirus infection. General study results and limits: Cumulative public TCR beta family frequency identified CMV carriers with the relevant HLA.

TCRdb independently ran MiXCR on the reads; one entry per CDR3 protein. Of some 700,000 distinct CDR3 sequences in the sample, 35% to 45% were seen once. In germline, CDR1 is PRHDT, CDR2 FYEKMQ (reference sequence). Trimming removed 6 bases from V and 4 bases from J; junction bases left unmatched: 9. CDR3 size: 14 residues. Turning to this clonotype: As yet, its antigen is unknown.

This TCR derives from a human donor in good health (CMV status not recorded). Some clones in this sample may be carry-over from other donors' samples. Sample: PBMCs. This chain uses TRBV13 with TRBJ2-7; 7 nucleotides line up with TRBD2. CDR3 region: CASRGKGRGYEQYF. CDR3 bases: TGTGCCAGCAGGGGAAAGGGGAGGGGTTACGAGCAGTACTTC.